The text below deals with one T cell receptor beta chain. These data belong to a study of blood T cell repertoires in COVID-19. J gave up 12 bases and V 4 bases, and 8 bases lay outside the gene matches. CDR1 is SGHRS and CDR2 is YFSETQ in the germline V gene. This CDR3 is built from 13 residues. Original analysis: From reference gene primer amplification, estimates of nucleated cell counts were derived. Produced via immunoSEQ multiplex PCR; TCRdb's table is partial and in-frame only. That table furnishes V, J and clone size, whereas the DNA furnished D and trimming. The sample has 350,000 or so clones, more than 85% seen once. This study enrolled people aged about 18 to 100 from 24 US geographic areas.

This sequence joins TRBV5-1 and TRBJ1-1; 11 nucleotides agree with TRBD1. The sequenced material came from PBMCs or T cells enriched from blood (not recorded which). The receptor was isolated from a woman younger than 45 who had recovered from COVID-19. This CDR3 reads CASSGGQGELTFF. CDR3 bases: TGCGCCAGCAGCGGGGGACAGGGGGAATTGACTTTCTTT.